Following are 27 T cell receptor beta chains from one sample sequenced in a study of CXCR3-negative and CXCR3-positive naive CD8 T cells. The authors prepared UMI-labeled TRB cDNA libraries by 5' RACE. From the 5' RACE reads, TCRdb lists one entry per CDR3 protein and no DNA. The sample table sets out roughly 48,000 distinct CDR3 sequences. The sequenced sample consisted of memory CD8+ T cells from blood. These receptors were collected from a human donor in good health. Some clones in this sample may be carry-over from other donors' samples.

The chain joins TRBV28 to TRBJ2-3; the TRBD1 assignment by TCRdb is unverifiable without DNA. The germline V gene has CDR1 MDHEN and CDR2 SYDVKM. The CDR3 loop spans 14 amino acids. The CDR3 sequence is CASSSDRSTDTQYF.

The rearrangement uses TRBV6-4 and TRBJ2-3. This CDR3 is built from 14 residues. In germline, CDR1 is MRHNA, CDR2 SNTAGT. This CDR3 reads CASKGSRLTDTQYF.

The CDR3 spells CAWSVSSGGLYNEQFF. This chain connects TRBV30 to TRBJ2-1; TCRdb outputs TRBD2, but without DNA this stays unchecked. This CDR3 spans 16 amino acids. CDR1 and CDR2 from the germline V gene are GTSNPN and SVGIG (reference sequence).

The V call is TRBV27, the J call TRBJ1-1; TCRdb returns TRBD1, unconfirmable since there is no DNA. This CDR3 is built from 15 residues. Germline CDR1 reads MNHEY; CDR2 reads SMNVEV (reference sequence). Here the CDR3 reads CASSSPGVGNTEAFF.

This chain links TRBV12-3 or TRBV12-4 with TRBJ2-7; TCRdb's D call of TRBD2 is untestable without DNA. The CDR3 runs to 16 residues. The CDR3 loop is CASSNSGRGGSYEQYF.

The V gene is TRBV20-1, the J gene TRBJ2-7. Per germline, CDR1 DFQATT and CDR2 SNEGSKA (reference sequence). CDR3 size: 13 residues. The CDR3 protein is CSAREVQVYEQYF.

V gene TRBV3-1 combines with J gene TRBJ2-7. Germline lookup yields CDR1 LGHDT and CDR2 YNNKEL (reference sequence). The CDR3 has 11 residues. The CDR3 reads CASSQGSEQYF.

V and J are TRBV6-2 or TRBV6-3 and TRBJ2-5. The CDR3 totals 14 residues. CDR1 and CDR2 (germline): MNHEY, SVGEGT. CDR3 amino acids: CASSYVAYKETQYF.

The CDR3 region is CASSLPLVTSGNTGELFF. The chain employs TRBV12-3 or TRBV12-4 and TRBJ2-2; the D call from TCRdb, TRBD2, cannot be confirmed without DNA. The CDR3 has 18 amino acids.

The V gene is TRBV14, the J gene TRBJ2-2. CDR1 is SGHDN and CDR2 is FVKESK in the germline V gene. This CDR3 has 16 amino acids. The CDR3: CASSRGEGPITGELFF.

The chain recombines TRBV21-1 with TRBJ1-5; TCRdb names TRBD1, which stays unverified in the absence of DNA. TRBV21-1 is a pseudogene segment. The CDR3 has 15 amino acids. The CDR3 sequence: CASTLRGGLVQPQHF.

This rearrangement joins TRBV14 to TRBJ1-2. The CDR3 is 15 amino acids. In germline, CDR1 is SGHDN, CDR2 FVKESK. CDR3 residues: CASSQGPFSNYGYTF. Full variable domain (rest looked up from reference TRBV14 and TRBJ1-2): EAGVTQFPSHSVIEKGQTVTLRCDPISGHDNLYWYRRVMGKEIKFLLHFVKESKQDESGMPNNRFLAERTGGTYSTLKVQPAELEDSGVYFCASSQGPFSNYGYTFGSGTRLTVV.

The chain carries TRBV28 and TRBJ2-5; as DNA is missing, the TRBD1 call by TCRdb cannot be tested. Germline lookup yields CDR1 MDHEN and CDR2 SYDVKM. This CDR3 is built from 15 residues. The chain's CDR3 is CASSGGTGRKETQYF.

The rearrangement uses TRBV6-5 and TRBJ2-3; TCRdb outputs TRBD1, but without DNA this stays unchecked. The CDR3 spans 14 residues. Germline CDR1 and CDR2: MNHEY and SVGAGI. This CDR3 is CASSYGAGQDTQYF.

The chain has TRBV7-9 and TRBJ1-6; absent DNA, TCRdb's TRBD1 call cannot be checked. From germline, CDR1 is SEHNR and CDR2 FQNEAQ (reference sequence). The CDR3 extends over 14 amino acids. The CDR3 sequence: CASSSGQGESPLHF.

The gene calls are TRBV6-1 and TRBJ1-5; TCRdb's D gene call, TRBD1, goes unchecked for lack of DNA. Germline V lookup: CDR1 MNHNS, CDR2 SASEGT. This CDR3 spans 12 amino acids. CDR3 protein: CATDRDNQPQHF.

This chain links TRBV6-2 or TRBV6-3 with TRBJ1-1. The CDR3 extends over 13 amino acids. Germline V gene data show CDR1 as MNHEY and CDR2 as SVGEGT. CDR3 region: CATRRGPGTEAFF.

The gene calls are TRBV28 and TRBJ2-7. This CDR3 has 14 amino acids. The V gene's germline CDR1 is MDHEN and CDR2 SYDVKM. The CDR3: CASSFEDGPYEQYF. Together with reference TRBV28 and TRBJ2-7, the CDR3 gives the full variable domain: DVKVTQSSRYLVKRTGEKVFLECVQDMDHENMFWYRQDPGLGLRLIYFSYDVKMKEKGDIPEGYSVSREKKERFSLILESASTNQTSMYLCASSFEDGPYEQYFGPGTRLTVT.

By frequency, this clonotype registers medium-sized. The V call is TRBV15, the J call TRBJ1-1; there is no DNA to check the TCRdb D call of TRBD1. The germline V gene has CDR1 LNHNV and CDR2 YYDKDF (reference sequence). The CDR3 extends over 12 amino acids. The CDR3 loop reads CATRTGPTEAFF.

This sequence joins TRBV28 and TRBJ1-1; the TRBD1 assignment by TCRdb is unverifiable without DNA. The germline V gene has CDR1 MDHEN and CDR2 SYDVKM. The CDR3 covers 15 residues. CDR3 region: CASSSQTGLNTEAFF.

The chain combines TRBV5-1 with TRBJ1-1; checking the TCRdb D call of TRBD1 is not possible without DNA. Germline CDR1 is SGHRS and CDR2 is YFSETQ. This CDR3 has 17 amino acids. The CDR3 region is CASSPPRLGQINTEAFF. The complete variable domain, with remaining parts taken from reference TRBV5-1 and TRBJ1-1, reads KAGVTQTPRYLIKTRGQQVTLSCSPISGHRSVSWYQQTPGQGLQFLFEYFSETQRNKGNFPGRFSGRQFSNSRSEMNVSTLELGDSALYLCASSPPRLGQINTEAFFGQGTRLTVV.

The chain has TRBV5-4 and TRBJ1-1; checking the TCRdb D call of TRBD1 is not possible without DNA. The CDR3 has 13 residues. Per germline, CDR1 SGHNT and CDR2 YYREEE (reference sequence). CDR3 sequence: CATFPVGNTEAFF.

The rearrangement joins TRBV3-1 to TRBJ2-5; TCRdb returns TRBD1, unconfirmable since there is no DNA. Germline CDR1 reads LGHDT; CDR2 reads YNNKEL (reference sequence). The CDR3 loop spans 15 amino acids. The CDR3 sequence: CASSQDTGLGETQYF.

The J gene is TRBJ2-7, the V gene TRBV28. The CDR3 runs to 14 residues. The germline CDR1 and CDR2 sequences are MDHEN and SYDVKM. The CDR3 loop reads CASSLLQDHYEQYF.

The chain combines TRBV28 with TRBJ2-7; TCRdb outputs TRBD1, but without DNA this stays unchecked. Germline assignment: CDR1 MDHEN and CDR2 SYDVKM. The CDR3 is 17 residues long. The CDR3 here is CASSLFGTPDGGNEQYF.

The chain carries TRBV19 and TRBJ2-1; TCRdb designates TRBD1, a call that cannot be tested without DNA. This CDR3 spans 15 amino acids. Germline CDR1 is LNHDA and CDR2 is SQIVND (reference sequence). CDR3 sequence: CASSATGGSYNEQFF.

The chain couples TRBV7-9 to TRBJ2-5. The germline CDR1 and CDR2 sequences are SEHNR and FQNEAQ (reference sequence). This CDR3 has 12 amino acids. The CDR3 loop reads CASSLVVETQYF.